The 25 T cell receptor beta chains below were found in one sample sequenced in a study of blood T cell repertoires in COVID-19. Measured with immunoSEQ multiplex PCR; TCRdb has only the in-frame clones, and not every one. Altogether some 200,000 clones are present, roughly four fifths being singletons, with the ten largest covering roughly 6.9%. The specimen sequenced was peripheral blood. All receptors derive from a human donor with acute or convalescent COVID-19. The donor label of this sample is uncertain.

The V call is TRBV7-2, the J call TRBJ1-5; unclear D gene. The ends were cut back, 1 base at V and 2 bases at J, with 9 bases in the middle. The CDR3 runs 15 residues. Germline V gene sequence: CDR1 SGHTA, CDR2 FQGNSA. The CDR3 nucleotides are TGTGCCAGCAGCTTAGAATGGTCAGGCAATCAGCCCCAGCATTTT. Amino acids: CASSLEWSGNQPQHF.

The CDR3 coding sequence is TGTGCCAGCAGCGTAGGTGGGGCGAACTCTGGAAACACCATATATTTT. Encoded protein: CASSVGGANSGNTIYF. The chain has TRBV9 and TRBJ1-3, with D possibly being TRBD1 (5 bases). Germline values: CDR1 SGDLS, CDR2 YYNGEE. This CDR3 has 16 amino acids. Trimming stripped 0 bases from V and 0 bases from J, with 10 bases between.

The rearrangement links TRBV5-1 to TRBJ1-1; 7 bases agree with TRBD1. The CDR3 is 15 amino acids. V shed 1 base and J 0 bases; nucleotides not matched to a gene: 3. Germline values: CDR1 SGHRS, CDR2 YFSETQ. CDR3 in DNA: TGCGCCAGCAGCTTGAGCACAGGGGTGAACACTGAAGCTTTCTTT. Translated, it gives CASSLSTGVNTEAFF.

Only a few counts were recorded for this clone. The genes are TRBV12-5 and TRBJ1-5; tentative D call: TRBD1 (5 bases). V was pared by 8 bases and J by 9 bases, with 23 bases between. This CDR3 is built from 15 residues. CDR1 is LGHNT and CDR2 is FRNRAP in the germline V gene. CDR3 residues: CASRLVTTGPGPQHF. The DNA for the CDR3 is TGTGCTAGTCGACTAGTGACGACGGGGCCGGGGCCCCAGCATTTT.

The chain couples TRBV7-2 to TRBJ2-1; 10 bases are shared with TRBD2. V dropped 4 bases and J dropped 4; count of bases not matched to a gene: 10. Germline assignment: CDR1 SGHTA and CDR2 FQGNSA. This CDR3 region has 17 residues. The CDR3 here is CASSSPRRTSGYNEQFF. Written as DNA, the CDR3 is TGTGCCAGCAGCTCGCCCCGCCGGACTAGCGGTTACAATGAGCAGTTCTTC.

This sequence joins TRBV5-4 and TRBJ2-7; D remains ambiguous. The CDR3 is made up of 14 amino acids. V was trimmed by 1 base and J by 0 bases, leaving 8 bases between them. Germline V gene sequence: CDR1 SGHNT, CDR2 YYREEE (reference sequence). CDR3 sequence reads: CASSLSPSSYEQYF. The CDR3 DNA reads TGTGCCAGCAGCTTGTCCCCGAGCTCCTACGAGCAGTACTTC.

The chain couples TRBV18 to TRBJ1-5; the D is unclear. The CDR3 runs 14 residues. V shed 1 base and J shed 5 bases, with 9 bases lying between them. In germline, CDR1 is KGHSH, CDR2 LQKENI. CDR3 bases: TGTGCCAGCTCACCACAGTTCGAGTATCAGCCCCAGCATTTT. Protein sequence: CASSPQFEYQPQHF.

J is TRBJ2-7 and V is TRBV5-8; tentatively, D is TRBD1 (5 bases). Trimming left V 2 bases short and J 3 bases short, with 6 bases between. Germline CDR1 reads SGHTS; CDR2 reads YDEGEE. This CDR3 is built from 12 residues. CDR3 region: CASSFDSYEQYF. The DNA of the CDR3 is TGTGCCAGCAGCTTCGACAGCTACGAGCAGTACTTC.

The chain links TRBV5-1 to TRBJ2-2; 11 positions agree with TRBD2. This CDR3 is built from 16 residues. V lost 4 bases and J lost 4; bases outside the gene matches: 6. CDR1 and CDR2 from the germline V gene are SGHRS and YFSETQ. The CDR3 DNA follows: TGCGCCAGCAGCCCTGGGACTAGCGGTATCACCGGGGAGCTGTTTTTT. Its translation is CASSPGTSGITGELFF.

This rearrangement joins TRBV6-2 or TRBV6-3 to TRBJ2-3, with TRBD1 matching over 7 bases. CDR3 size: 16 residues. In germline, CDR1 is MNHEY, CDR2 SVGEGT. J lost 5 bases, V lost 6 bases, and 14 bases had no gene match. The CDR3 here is CASSPQGLGGGDTQYF. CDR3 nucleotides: TGTGCCAGCAGCCCTCAAGGGCTAGGGGGCGGAGATACGCAGTATTTT.

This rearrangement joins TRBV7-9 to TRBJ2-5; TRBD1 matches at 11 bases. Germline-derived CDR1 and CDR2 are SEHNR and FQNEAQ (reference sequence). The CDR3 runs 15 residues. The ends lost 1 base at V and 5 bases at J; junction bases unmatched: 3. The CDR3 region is CASSLGTGGDETQYF. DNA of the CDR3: TGTGCCAGCAGCTTAGGGACAGGGGGCGATGAGACCCAGTACTTC.

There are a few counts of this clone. CDR3 sequence reads: CASSLESTSRVSGRYEQYF. As DNA, the CDR3 is TGCGCCAGCAGCCTGGAGTCAACCTCAAGGGTGAGCGGGAGGTACGAGCAGTACTTC. The chain carries TRBV4-3 and TRBJ2-7, with TRBD2 matching over 9 bases. The V segment lost 4 bases and the J segment 4 bases; nucleotides outside the gene matches: 20. CDR3 length equals 19 residues. CDR1 and CDR2 (germline): LGHNA, YSLEER.

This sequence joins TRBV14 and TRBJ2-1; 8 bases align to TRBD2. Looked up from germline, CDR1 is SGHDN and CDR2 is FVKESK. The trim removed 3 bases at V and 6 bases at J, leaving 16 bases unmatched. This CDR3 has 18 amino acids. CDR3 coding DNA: TGTGCCAGCAGCCAGGGACTAGGGGGACTCTTTAGGCCCAATGAGCAGTTCTTC. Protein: CASSQGLGGLFRPNEQFF.

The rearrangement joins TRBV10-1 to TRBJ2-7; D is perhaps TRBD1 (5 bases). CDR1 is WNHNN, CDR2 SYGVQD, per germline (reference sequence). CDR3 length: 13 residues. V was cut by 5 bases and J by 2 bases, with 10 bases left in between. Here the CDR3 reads CASSPGLPYEQYF. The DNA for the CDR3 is TGCGCCAGCAGTCCAGGGCTCCCCTACGAGCAGTACTTC.

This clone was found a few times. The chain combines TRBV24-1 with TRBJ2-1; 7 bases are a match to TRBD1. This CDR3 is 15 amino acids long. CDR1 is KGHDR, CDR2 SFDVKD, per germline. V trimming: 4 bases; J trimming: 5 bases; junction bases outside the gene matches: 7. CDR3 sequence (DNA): TGTGCCACCAGTGAGACAGGGCACGGGGACAATGAGCAGTTCTTC. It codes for CATSETGHGDNEQFF.

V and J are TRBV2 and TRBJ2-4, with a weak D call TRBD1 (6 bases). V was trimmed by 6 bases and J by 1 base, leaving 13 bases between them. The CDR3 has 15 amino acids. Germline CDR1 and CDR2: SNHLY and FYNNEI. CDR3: CASSDFTGAKNIQYF. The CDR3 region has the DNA TGTGCCAGCAGCGATTTTACAGGGGCCAAAAACATTCAGTACTTC.

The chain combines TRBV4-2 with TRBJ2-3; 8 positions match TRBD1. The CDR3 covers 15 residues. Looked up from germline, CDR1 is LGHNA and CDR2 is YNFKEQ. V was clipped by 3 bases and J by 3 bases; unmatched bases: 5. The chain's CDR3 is CASSHKTGATDTQYF. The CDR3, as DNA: TGTGCCAGCAGCCATAAGACAGGGGCGACAGATACGCAGTATTTT.

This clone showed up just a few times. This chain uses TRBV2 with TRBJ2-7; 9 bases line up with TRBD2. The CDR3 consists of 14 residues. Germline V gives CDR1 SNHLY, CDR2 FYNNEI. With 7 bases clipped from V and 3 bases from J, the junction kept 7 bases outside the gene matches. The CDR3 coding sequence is TGTGCCAGCAATATAGCGGGAGTTTACTACGAGCAGTACTTC. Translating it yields CASNIAGVYYEQYF.

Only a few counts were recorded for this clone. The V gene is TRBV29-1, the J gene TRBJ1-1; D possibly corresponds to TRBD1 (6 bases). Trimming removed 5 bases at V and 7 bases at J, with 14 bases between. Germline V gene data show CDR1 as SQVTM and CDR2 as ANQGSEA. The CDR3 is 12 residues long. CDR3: CSVTRGTNEAFF. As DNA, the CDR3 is TGCAGCGTTACCAGGGGAACGAATGAAGCTTTCTTT.

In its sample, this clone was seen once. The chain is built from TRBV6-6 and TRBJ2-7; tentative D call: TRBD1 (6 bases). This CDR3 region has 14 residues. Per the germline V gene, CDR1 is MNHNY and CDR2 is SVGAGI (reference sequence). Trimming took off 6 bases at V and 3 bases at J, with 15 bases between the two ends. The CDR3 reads CASRSPGHYYEQYF. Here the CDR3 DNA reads TGTGCCAGCAGGTCCCCGGGACACTACTACGAGCAGTACTTC.

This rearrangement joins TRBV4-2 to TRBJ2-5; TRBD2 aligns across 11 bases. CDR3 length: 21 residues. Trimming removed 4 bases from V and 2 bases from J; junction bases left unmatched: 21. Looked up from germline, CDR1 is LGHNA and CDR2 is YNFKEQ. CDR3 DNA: TGTGCCAGCAGCCCGTGGGGGGTTGGTACTAGCGGGAGTGTGCGGCAAGAGACCCAGTACTTC. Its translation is CASSPWGVGTSGSVRQETQYF.

CDR3 nucleotides: TGCGCCAGCAGCTTAACCGGACAGAGCAATCAGCCCCAGCATTTT. Translation: CASSLTGQSNQPQHF. This chain joins TRBV5-1 and TRBJ1-5; D is perhaps TRBD1 (6 bases). Germline V gene lookup returns CDR1 SGHRS and CDR2 YFSETQ. V was cut by 2 bases and J by 1 base, with 10 bases left in between. CDR3 length: 15 amino acids.

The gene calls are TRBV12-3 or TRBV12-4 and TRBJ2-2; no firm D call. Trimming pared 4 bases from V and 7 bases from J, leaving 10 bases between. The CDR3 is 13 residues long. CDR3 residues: CASSSYMYGELFF. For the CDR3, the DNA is TGTGCCAGCAGTTCGTACATGTACGGGGAGCTGTTTTTT.

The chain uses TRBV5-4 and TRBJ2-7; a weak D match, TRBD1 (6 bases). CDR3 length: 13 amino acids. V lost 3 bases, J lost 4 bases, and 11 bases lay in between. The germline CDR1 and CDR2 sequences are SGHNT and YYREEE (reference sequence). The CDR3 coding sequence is TGTGCCAGCAGCTCCGGGACAACATACGAGCAGTACTTC. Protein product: CASSSGTTYEQYF.

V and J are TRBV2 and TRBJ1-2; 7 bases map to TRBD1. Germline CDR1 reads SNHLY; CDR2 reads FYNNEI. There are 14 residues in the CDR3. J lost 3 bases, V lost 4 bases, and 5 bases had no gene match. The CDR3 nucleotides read TGTGCCAGCAGTGGACAGGGTGGCGACTATGGCTACACCTTC. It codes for CASSGQGGDYGYTF.